These 12 T cell receptor beta chains came from one sample sequenced in a study of chemoradiotherapy in HPV16-positive cancers. TCRdb's copy holds only in-frame clones and misses some; the assay was immunoSEQ multiplex PCR. This table holds fewer than 30,000 clones, 91% found once. The sequences come from blood, collected from a patient who underwent chemoradiotherapy. These TCRs come from a human donor with HPV-associated anogenital cancer.

The CDR3 DNA sequence: TGTGCCAGCAGCTCCCCGGGGGCCGGGGAGCTGTTTTTT. It specifies CASSSPGAGELFF. The V gene is TRBV6-6, the J gene TRBJ2-2; possible D gene TRBD2, 6 bases. Trimming stripped 6 bases from V and 6 bases from J, with 11 bases between. Germline CDR1 is MNHNY and CDR2 is SVGAGI (reference sequence). This CDR3 contains 13 residues.

The CDR3 DNA reads as TGTGCCAGCAGCGTTGAGAACTATGGCTACACCTTC. It encodes CASSVENYGYTF. This rearrangement joins TRBV9 to TRBJ1-2; D ambiguous. Germline loops: CDR1 SGDLS, CDR2 YYNGEE. Trimming left V 2 bases short and J 2 bases short, with 4 bases between. The CDR3 is 12 residues long.

The chain recombines TRBV29-1 with TRBJ1-1; TRBD1 might be the D (6 bases). The CDR3 is 12 residues long. V dropped 3 bases and J dropped 6 bases, with 11 bases sitting between them. Germline lookup yields CDR1 SQVTM and CDR2 ANQGSEA. The CDR3 DNA is TGCAGCGTTGAGGGGTCAGGGGCTGAAGCTTTCTTT. This codes for CSVEGSGAEAFF.

The chain has TRBV27 and TRBJ2-2; 11 bases agree with TRBD2. CDR3 size: 18 residues. Per the germline V gene, CDR1 is MNHEY and CDR2 is SMNVEV (reference sequence). The ends lost 5 bases at V and 4 bases at J; junction bases unmatched: 12. CDR3: CASSPIAGGPSVTGELFF. CDR3 DNA: TGTGCCAGCAGTCCTATAGCGGGAGGGCCTTCGGTCACCGGGGAGCTGTTTTTT.

This chain joins TRBV30 and TRBJ2-2; the D gene is possibly TRBD2 (7 bases). V was shortened by 0 bases and J by 5 bases, with 10 bases between the two germline ends. This CDR3 contains 14 residues. Germline V lookup: CDR1 GTSNPN, CDR2 SVGIG (reference sequence). This CDR3 is CAWSVGGLTGELFF. CDR3 coding DNA: TGTGCCTGGAGTGTCGGGGGGCTGACCGGGGAGCTGTTTTTT.

This chain uses TRBV7-6 with TRBJ2-7, with D possibly being TRBD1 (6 bases). From germline, CDR1 is SGHVS and CDR2 FNYEAQ. This CDR3 has 15 residues. With 0 bases removed from V and 6 bases from J, the gap between germline ends came to 15 bases. CDR3 sequence reads: CASSLAETGNVEQYF. As DNA, the CDR3 is TGTGCCAGCAGCTTAGCAGAGACAGGCAATGTCGAGCAGTACTTC.

The chain links TRBV4-3 to TRBJ2-3, with 11 nucleotides matching TRBD1. Per the germline V gene, CDR1 is LGHNA and CDR2 is YSLEER. The CDR3 length is 18 residues. V dropped 0 bases and J dropped 5; count of bases not matched to a gene: 10. CDR3 in DNA: TGCGCCAGCAGCCAAGATTTTTTCCGGACAGGGGGCAGAGATACGCAGTATTTT. Its protein product is CASSQDFFRTGGRDTQYF.

The chain employs TRBV28 and TRBJ2-1; D possibly matches TRBD1 or TRBD2 (5 bases each). The germline V and J ends were trimmed by 5 bases and 4 bases, with 18 bases remaining between them. Per the germline V gene, CDR1 is MDHEN and CDR2 is SYDVKM. This CDR3 is built from 16 residues. CDR3 nucleotides: TGTGCCAGCAGTCCGACTACATTTAAGGGGTACAATGAGCAGTTCTTC. Its translation is CASSPTTFKGYNEQFF.

This sequence joins TRBV7-2 and TRBJ1-6, with D possibly matching TRBD1 (5 bases). The CDR3 consists of 15 residues. Germline V gene sequence: CDR1 SGHTA, CDR2 FQGNSA. The V gene lost 1 base and the J gene lost 4 bases, with 8 bases spanning the gap. CDR3 amino acids: CASSLGDRYNSPLHF. CDR3 nucleotide sequence: TGTGCCAGCAGCTTAGGCGACAGATATAATTCACCCCTCCACTTT.

This chain links TRBV28 with TRBJ2-7, with D maybe TRBD2 (6 bases). The CDR3 is made up of 16 amino acids. Germline CDR1 and CDR2: MDHEN and SYDVKM. Trimming removed 3 bases from V and 2 bases from J, with 17 bases in between. CDR3 nucleotides: TGTGCCAGCAGTTTCTACACCTCCTCGGGGGCCTACGAGCAGTACTTC. This translates into CASSFYTSSGAYEQYF.

The chain links TRBV7-9 to TRBJ1-1; 7 bases align to TRBD1. After removal of 5 bases from V and 2 bases from J, the junction contained 5 bases not matched to a gene. The germline V gene encodes CDR1 SEHNR and CDR2 FQNEAQ (reference sequence). The CDR3 extends over 14 amino acids. CDR3 protein: CASSTGTANTEAFF. In nucleotides, the CDR3 is TGTGCCAGCAGCACCGGGACAGCTAACACTGAAGCTTTCTTT.

This clone was detected once. The V and J genes are TRBV11-2 and TRBJ2-7, with D hard to call. V was trimmed by 1 base and J by 3 bases, leaving 10 bases between them. Per germline, CDR1 SGHAT and CDR2 FQNNGV. CDR3 size: 14 residues. The CDR3 DNA is TGTGCCAGCAGCTTAGGGGGTTCCGGCTACGAGCAGTACTTC. Its translation is CASSLGGSGYEQYF.